This note documents a single TCR beta chain sequence. No antigen is known for it. The entry originates in a study of CD8+ T cells in alopecia areata. Study-level points and caveats: On tofacitinib, scalp and blood still held many of the expanded lesional clones. Scalp lesions, especially in alopecia totalis/universalis, had higher clonality than normal scalp. Treatment with tofacitinib significantly lowered scalp clonality and reduced expanded CD8+ clones among the top 100.

This sample's treatment: oral pan-JAK inhibitor, 5-10 mg twice daily. Alopecia areata patients gave lesional scalp punch biopsies and peripheral blood samples. V shed 5 bases and J 4 bases; nucleotides not matched to a gene: 17. CDR1 LGHNT and CDR2 FRNRAP come from the germline V gene. The CDR3 is made up of 19 amino acids. RNA was extracted and reverse transcribed into cDNA as the sequencing template. Generated by immunoSEQ multiplex PCR, the TCRdb table keeps only in-frame clones and is missing some. The repertoire holds about 190,000 clones, roughly 60% seen once, with approximately 0.93% in the top ten.

The chain is built from TRBV12-5 and TRBJ1-5; the match to TRBD1 covers 10 bases. The sequenced sample was CD4+ T cells sorted from blood, obtained at week 24, from a patient treated with tofacitinib. The clonotype originates from a human donor with alopecia areata. CDR3 residues: CASGRPTGTGDLMNQPQHF. Here the CDR3 DNA reads TGTGCTAGTGGTCGCCCCACCGGGACAGGGGATTTGATGAATCAGCCCCAGCATTTT. The full variable domain, its missing parts supplied by reference TRBV12-5 and TRBJ1-5, is DARVTQTPRHKVTEMGQEVTMRCQPILGHNTVFWYRQTMMQGLELLAYFRNRAPLDDSGMPKDRFSAEMPDATLATLKIQPSEPRDSAVYFCASGRPTGTGDLMNQPQHFGDGTRLSIL.